This T cell receptor (beta chain) was retrieved from a study of sequential checkpoint blockade in melanoma. Treatment defined: randomized to nivolumab then ipilimumab (arm A) or the reverse (arm B). From thawed PBMCs, live CD3+CD8+ cells negative for CD19 and CD56 were sorted. Sequencing was performed with immunoSEQ multiplex PCR; in TCRdb, only in-frame clones are kept and a portion is missing. This sample has some 19,000 clones, with roughly 80% found just once. Specimen: CD8+ T cells sorted from blood (inferred from file names), collected from a patient given nivolumab and ipilimumab in sequence. The source of this sequence is a human donor with melanoma.

Here the CDR3 reads CASSLIRSGSWRANEQFF. In nucleotides, the CDR3 is TGTGCCAGCAGCTTAATCAGGTCAGGGAGCTGGAGGGCCAATGAGCAGTTCTTC. The chain couples TRBV7-2 to TRBJ2-1; the D gene is possibly TRBD2 (6 bases). This CDR3 has 18 residues. Germline V gene data show CDR1 as SGHTA and CDR2 as FQGNSA. Deletions cut 2 bases from V and 6 bases from J, with 23 bases between.